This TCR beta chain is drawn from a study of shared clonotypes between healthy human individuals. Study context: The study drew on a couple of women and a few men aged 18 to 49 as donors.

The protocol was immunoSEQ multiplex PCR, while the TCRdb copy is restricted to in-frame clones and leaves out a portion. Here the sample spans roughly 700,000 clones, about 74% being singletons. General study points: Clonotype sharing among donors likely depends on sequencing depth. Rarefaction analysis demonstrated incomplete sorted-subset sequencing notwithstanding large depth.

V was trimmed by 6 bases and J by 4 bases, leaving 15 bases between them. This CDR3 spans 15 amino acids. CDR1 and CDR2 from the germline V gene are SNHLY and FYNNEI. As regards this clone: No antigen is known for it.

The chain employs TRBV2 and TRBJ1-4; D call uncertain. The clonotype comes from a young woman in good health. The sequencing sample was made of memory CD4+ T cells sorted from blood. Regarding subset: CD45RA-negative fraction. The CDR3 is CASRDPPGGNEKLFF. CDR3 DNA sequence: TGTGCCAGCAGGGACCCCCCGGGCGGTAATGAAAAACTGTTTTTT.